A single sample gave rise to the 29 T cell receptor beta chains below, sequenced in a study of cytomegalovirus exposure and HLA in healthy donors. PCR involved 60 Vbeta and 13 Jbeta primers. Measured with immunoSEQ multiplex PCR; TCRdb has only the in-frame clones, and not every one. The sample consists of 85,000 to 90,000 clones, approximately 65% of them appearing once. The sequenced material came from PBMCs. Receptor source: a man aged 25 to 45 in good health and CMV-seronegative.

The rearrangement links TRBV29-1 to TRBJ2-5, with D tentatively TRBD2 (5 bases). The CDR3 loop spans 12 amino acids. Germline V gives CDR1 SQVTM, CDR2 ANQGSEA. V was shortened by 6 bases and J by 4 bases, with 12 bases between the two germline ends. Written as DNA, the CDR3 is TGCAGCGTCGGACTCAGCGGAGAGACCCAGTACTTC. Translated, it gives CSVGLSGETQYF. The whole variable domain, filled in from reference TRBV29-1 and TRBJ2-5, reads SAVISQKPSRDICQRGTSLTIQCQVDSQVTMMFWYRQQPGQSLTLIATANQGSEATYESGFVIDKFPISRPNLTFSTLTVSNMSPEDSSIYLCSVGLSGETQYFGPGTRLLVL.

The rearrangement links TRBV7-2 to TRBJ2-7; D is unresolved. The germline gives CDR1 SGHTA, CDR2 FQGNSA. The CDR3 extends over 15 amino acids. Trimming left V 1 base short and J 2 bases short, with 12 bases between. CDR3 nucleotides: TGTGCCAGCAGCTTAGTCCCGCAGGCCACCTACGAGCAGTACTTC. Its translation is CASSLVPQATYEQYF.

The CDR3 here is CAWRREVGNIQYF. The CDR3 coding sequence is TGTGCCTGGAGGCGGGAAGTCGGGAACATTCAGTACTTC. V is TRBV30 and J is TRBJ2-4; D is possibly TRBD2 (6 bases). Trimming shortened V by 3 bases and J by 7 bases, and 13 bases separated the two germline ends. This CDR3 contains 13 residues. Germline V gene sequence: CDR1 GTSNPN, CDR2 SVGIG (reference sequence). Combining the CDR3 with reference TRBV30 and TRBJ2-4 gives the whole variable domain SQTIHQWPATLVQPVGSPLSLECTVEGTSNPNLYWYRQAAGRGLQLLFYSVGIGQISSEVPQNLSASRPQDRQFILSSKKLLLSDSGFYLCAWRREVGNIQYFGAGTRLSVL.

V is TRBV28 and J is TRBJ1-2; TRBD1 matches at 10 bases. Germline V gene lookup returns CDR1 MDHEN and CDR2 SYDVKM. The CDR3 length is 14 residues. V gave up 5 bases and J gave up 3 bases; unmatched junction bases: 3. Here the CDR3 reads CASSPGQGDYGYTF. The CDR3 DNA reads TGTGCCAGCAGTCCAGGACAGGGGGACTATGGCTACACCTTC.

This clone occurred once. J is TRBJ1-1 and V is TRBV10-2; maybe TRBD1 (6 bases). This CDR3 comprises 15 residues. Per the germline V gene, CDR1 is WSHSY and CDR2 is SAAADI. Trimming removed 1 base at V and 0 bases at J, with 9 bases between. CDR3 DNA sequence: TGCGCCAGCAGTGAGTTGGGACACCTGAACACTGAAGCTTTCTTT. Amino acids: CASSELGHLNTEAFF.

The V call is TRBV10-3, the J call TRBJ2-7, with 7 bases matching TRBD1. The CDR3 is 13 amino acids. The germline V gene encodes CDR1 ENHRY and CDR2 SYGVKD. V dropped 2 bases and J dropped 4; count of bases not matched to a gene: 2. The CDR3, as DNA: TGTGCCATCAGTGAGGACAGGGCTTACGAGCAGTACTTC. Its translation: CAISEDRAYEQYF.

This rearrangement joins TRBV5-1 to TRBJ1-1, with unresolved D. CDR1 is SGHRS, CDR2 YFSETQ, per germline. The CDR3 runs to 14 residues. Deletions cut 0 bases from V and 6 bases from J, with 12 bases between. CDR3 nucleotide sequence: TGCGCCAGCAGCTTGGCCGAAACCCCGGCTGAAGCTTTCTTT. This encodes CASSLAETPAEAFF.

The chain has TRBV6-1 and TRBJ1-4; TRBD1 is a possible D gene (5 bases). The CDR3 length is 15 residues. Trimming removed 2 bases at V and 7 bases at J, with 14 bases between. Germline V gene lookup returns CDR1 MNHNS and CDR2 SASEGT. CDR3 DNA: TGTGCCAGCAGTGAAAGTGGGGGGAAAGGTGAAAAACTGTTTTTT. Its translation: CASSESGGKGEKLFF.

CDR3 residues: CASSRTGQNTEAFF. The DNA of the CDR3 is TGTGCCAGCAGTCGGACGGGACAGAACACTGAAGCTTTCTTT. The rearrangement uses TRBV5-8 and TRBJ1-1; maybe TRBD1 (6 bases). V was shortened by 5 bases and J by 1 base, with 12 bases between the two germline ends. CDR1 is SGHTS, CDR2 YDEGEE, per germline. This CDR3 has 14 residues.

This rearrangement joins TRBV7-9 to TRBJ1-6, with no clear D. Trimming removed 3 bases at V and 5 bases at J, with 5 bases between. The CDR3 has 13 amino acids. Germline CDR1 and CDR2: SEHNR and FQNEAQ (reference sequence). The CDR3 coding sequence is TGTGCCAGCAGCTTTCACAATAATTCACCCCTCCACTTT. Translation: CASSFHNNSPLHF. Together with reference TRBV7-9 and TRBJ1-6, the CDR3 gives the full variable domain: DTGVSQNPRHKITKRGQNVTFRCDPISEHNRLYWYRQTLGQGPEFLTYFQNEAQLEKSRLLSDRFSAERPKGSFSTLEIQRTEQGDSAMYLCASSFHNNSPLHFGNGTRLTVT.

This chain links TRBV5-1 with TRBJ1-1; tentative D call: TRBD1 (5 bases). The CDR3 runs 15 residues. CDR1 is SGHRS and CDR2 is YFSETQ in the germline V gene. The V and J ends lost 6 bases and 3 bases respectively, with 18 bases between them. The CDR3 sequence is CASNGGEGYYTEAFF. DNA of the CDR3: TGCGCCAGCAACGGGGGGGAGGGTTACTACACTGAAGCTTTCTTT.

The rearrangement links TRBV27 to TRBJ2-1, with a possible D match to TRBD1 (5 bases). Trimming shortened V by 5 bases and J by 3 bases, and 8 bases separated the two germline ends. CDR3 size: 13 residues. Per the germline V gene, CDR1 is MNHEY and CDR2 is SMNVEV (reference sequence). The CDR3 region has the DNA TGTGCCAGCAGTATTGACAGCTACAATGAGCAGTTCTTC. It yields the protein CASSIDSYNEQFF.

The chain joins TRBV5-6 to TRBJ2-5, with 7 bases identical to TRBD2. The closer fit of TRBJ2-7 to the DNA end suggests the J call may be wrong. This CDR3 is 13 amino acids long. Germline V gene data show CDR1 as SGHDT and CDR2 as YYEEEE. Here the CDR3 DNA reads TGTGCCAGCAGCCTGGGGAGGGTCTACGAGCAGTACTTC. This sequence encodes CASSLGRVYEQYF.

The rearrangement uses TRBV9 and TRBJ1-1, with a weak D call TRBD1 (5 bases). Trimming removed 8 bases at V and 0 bases at J, with 11 bases between. This CDR3 contains 13 residues. The germline V gene encodes CDR1 SGDLS and CDR2 YYNGEE. The CDR3 region is CASNRLMNTEAFF. In DNA form, the CDR3 reads TGTGCCAGTAACAGGCTTATGAACACTGAAGCTTTCTTT.

The chain employs TRBV10-3 and TRBJ2-3; the match to TRBD1 covers 8 bases. Germline assignment: CDR1 ENHRY and CDR2 SYGVKD. Trimming removed 10 bases from V and 4 bases from J; junction bases left unmatched: 10. This CDR3 has 14 amino acids. Written as DNA, the CDR3 is TGTGCCACTTCGCAGGGGGCGAGGGCAGATACGCAGTATTTT. Amino acid sequence: CATSQGARADTQYF.

The genes are TRBV5-4 and TRBJ2-5; maybe TRBD1 (6 bases). CDR1 and CDR2 (germline): SGHNT, YYREEE (reference sequence). The length of the CDR3 is 14 residues. Trimming stripped 2 bases from V and 3 bases from J, with 11 bases between. CDR3 bases: TGTGCCAGCAGCTTACGGGACACCGAAGAGACCCAGTACTTC. This codes for CASSLRDTEETQYF. Complete variable domain (other parts from reference TRBV5-4 and TRBJ2-5): ETGVTQSPTHLIKTRGQQVTLRCSSQSGHNTVSWYQQALGQGPQFIFQYYREEENGRGNFPPRFSGLQFPNYSSELNVNALELDDSALYLCASSLRDTEETQYFGPGTRLLVL.

The chain recombines TRBV4-1 with TRBJ1-1, with 8 bases aligning to TRBD1. After removal of 4 bases from V and 1 base from J, the junction contained 2 bases not matched to a gene. Germline assignment: CDR1 MGHRA and CDR2 YSYEKL. The CDR3 consists of 14 residues. The CDR3 sequence is CASSRDRPNTEAFF. DNA of the CDR3: TGCGCCAGCAGCCGGGACAGGCCGAACACTGAAGCTTTCTTT.

This sequence joins TRBV30 and TRBJ2-4; D is ambiguous. Trimming shortened V by 5 bases and J by 9 bases, and 11 bases separated the two germline ends. Germline V gene data show CDR1 as GTSNPN and CDR2 as SVGIG (reference sequence). The CDR3 runs to 11 residues. The CDR3 DNA reads as TGTGCCTGGGTACTTCGAAGCATTCAGTACTTC. This sequence encodes CAWVLRSIQYF.

The gene calls are TRBV5-4 and TRBJ1-2, with D unresolved. The germline V gene encodes CDR1 SGHNT and CDR2 YYREEE (reference sequence). V gave up 7 bases and J gave up 9 bases, with 22 bases separating them. The CDR3 runs 14 residues. DNA of the CDR3: TGTGCCAGCGCAGAGGGCAGAACTACTTATAGCTACACCTTC. It specifies CASAEGRTTYSYTF.

This clone was found a few times. The CDR3 reads CASSGRATDTQYF. The CDR3 bases are TGTGCCAGCAGTGGTCGAGCCACAGATACGCAGTATTTT. The rearrangement joins TRBV6-1 to TRBJ2-3, with D uncertain. Between the trimmed V and J ends, which lost 4 bases and 2 bases, there was a span of 7 bases. CDR1 and CDR2 (germline): MNHNS, SASEGT. This CDR3 region has 13 residues.

This clone has only one observation. This chain uses TRBV5-6 with TRBJ2-3; a possible D gene is TRBD1 (6 bases). Germline V lookup: CDR1 SGHDT, CDR2 YYEEEE. The CDR3 length is 14 residues. The V end was cut by 3 bases, the J end by 6 bases, with 14 bases between. The CDR3 bases are TGTGCCAGCAGCTCTTCACAGGGCGCCGATACGCAGTATTTT. Its translation is CASSSSQGADTQYF.

The chain couples TRBV15 to TRBJ1-4; no reliable D call. V lost 3 bases and J 0 bases, leaving 17 bases between the germline ends. Germline V gives CDR1 LNHNV, CDR2 YYDKDF (reference sequence). The CDR3 covers 18 residues. Written as DNA, the CDR3 is TGTGCCACCAGCAGGGGGAAGGGAGGGATATCAACTAATGAAAAACTGTTTTTT. This translates into CATSRGKGGISTNEKLFF. The entire variable domain, with the rest obtained from reference TRBV15 and TRBJ1-4, is as follows: DAMVIQNPRYQVTQFGKPVTLSCSQTLNHNVMYWYQQKSSQAPKLLFHYYDKDFNNEADTPDNFQSRRPNTSFCFLDIRSPGLGDTAMYLCATSRGKGGISTNEKLFFGSGTQLSVL.

The chain joins TRBV7-9 to TRBJ1-1; no definite D call. Germline-derived CDR1 and CDR2 are SEHNR and FQNEAQ (reference sequence). This CDR3 is built from 13 residues. V lost 3 bases and J lost 4, with 9 bases in between. The CDR3 DNA is TGTGCCAGCAGCTTGATCCCTAGCACTGAAGCTTTCTTT. It encodes CASSLIPSTEAFF. The full variable domain, completed using reference TRBV7-9 and TRBJ1-1, is DTGVSQNPRHKITKRGQNVTFRCDPISEHNRLYWYRQTLGQGPEFLTYFQNEAQLEKSRLLSDRFSAERPKGSFSTLEIQRTEQGDSAMYLCASSLIPSTEAFFGQGTRLTVV.

The CDR3 coding sequence is TGCAGCGCCGGGGAATCCTACGAGCAGTACTTC. As protein: CSAGESYEQYF. The rearrangement joins TRBV20-1 to TRBJ2-7; possibly TRBD2 for D (5 bases). The CDR3 extends over 11 amino acids. Germline lookup yields CDR1 DFQATT and CDR2 SNEGSKA (reference sequence).

This clone occurred a few times. This rearrangement joins TRBV29-1 to TRBJ2-7, with D tentatively TRBD2 (5 bases). Germline loops: CDR1 SQVTM, CDR2 ANQGSEA. The V end lost 4 bases, the J end lost 5 bases, and 9 bases lay between the germline ends. The CDR3 has 11 residues. In nucleotides, the CDR3 is TGCAGCGTTGGTCGGGGAGACGAGCAGTACTTC. Amino acids: CSVGRGDEQYF.

The chain uses TRBV7-2 and TRBJ2-1; 9 nucleotides line up with TRBD2. J gave up 9 bases and V 0 bases, and 12 bases lay outside the gene matches. CDR1 is SGHTA, CDR2 FQGNSA, per germline. CDR3 length equals 17 residues. The CDR3 nucleotides are TGTGCCAGCAGCTTAGCTAGTTTAGGCGGGGGGGCCCGTGAGCAGTTCTTC. It encodes CASSLASLGGGAREQFF. Drawing the rest from reference TRBV7-2 and TRBJ2-1, the complete variable domain is GAGVSQSPSNKVTEKGKDVELRCDPISGHTALYWYRQSLGQGLEFLIYFQGNSAPDKSGLPSDRFSAERTGGSVSTLTIQRTQQEDSAVYLCASSLASLGGGAREQFFGPGTRLTVL.

The chain couples TRBV18 to TRBJ1-1, with unresolved D. CDR1 is KGHSH and CDR2 is LQKENI in the germline V gene. The V end lost 2 bases, the J end lost 0 bases, and 16 bases lay between the germline ends. This CDR3 has 17 residues. CDR3 sequence reads: CASSPSGIRGMNTEAFF. The CDR3 DNA reads TGTGCCAGCTCACCAAGCGGGATCCGAGGGATGAACACTGAAGCTTTCTTT.

The V gene is TRBV6-5, the J gene TRBJ1-1; a possible D gene is TRBD1 (5 bases). V shed 7 bases and J shed 6 bases, with 18 bases lying between them. Germline assignment: CDR1 MNHEY and CDR2 SVGAGI. The CDR3 is 14 amino acids. CDR3 loop: CASMLSTWGPEAFF. CDR3 sequence (DNA): TGTGCCAGCATGCTGTCTACGTGGGGCCCTGAAGCTTTCTTT.

The chain uses TRBV4-1 and TRBJ2-5, with TRBD2 matching 12 bases. CDR3 length equals 19 residues. Germline V gives CDR1 MGHRA, CDR2 YSYEKL. With 6 bases clipped from V and 2 bases from J, the junction kept 16 bases outside the gene matches. The CDR3: CASSQTGLAGSGGQETQYF. The CDR3 region has the DNA TGCGCCAGCAGTCAAACGGGACTAGCGGGTTCAGGGGGACAAGAGACCCAGTACTTC.